The rows below give T cell receptor beta chains drawn from one sample of a study of identical twins. TCRdb recomputed calls from the 5' RACE reads with MiXCR, one row per CDR3 protein. The sample includes approximately 500,000 distinct CDR3 sequences, 13% to 15% of them seen just once. These data were likewise used in another study, on yellow fever vaccine responses in identical twins.

Sequencing used CD4+ T cells sorted from blood. The receptors here all came from a woman under 30 in good health. Each CDR3 is given with its conserved first and last residue. A D gene is named only where the DNA matches it firmly. Size values are once, few and many counts, or a class for expanded clones, and some rows have none.

D	V	size	J	CDR3	DNA
-	TRBV24-1	few	TRBJ2-7	CATSETGEGGEQYF	TGTGCCACCAGTGAAACGGGAGAGGGGGGCGAGCAGTACTTC
TRBD1	TRBV5-1	few	TRBJ2-1	CASSSGQGGGNEQFF	TGCGCCAGCAGCAGCGGACAGGGGGGTGGCAATGAGCAGTTCTTC
-	TRBV11-2	-	TRBJ1-3	CASSHPGNTIYF	TGTGCCAGCAGCCACCCGGGAAACACCATATATTTT
-	TRBV11-2	few	TRBJ1-6	CASSLVRDSPLHF	TGTGCCAGCAGCTTAGTAAGGGATTCACCCCTCCACTTT
-	TRBV7-3	many	TRBJ2-2	CASSTDTGELFF	TGTGCCAGCAGCACAGACACCGGGGAGCTGTTTTTT
-	TRBV2	few	TRBJ1-1	CASSESSSGQHTEAFF	TGTGCCAGCAGTGAAAGCTCGTCGGGTCAGCACACTGAAGCTTTCTTT
-	TRBV10-3	few	TRBJ2-1	CAISPLGQAAYNEQFF	TGTGCCATCAGCCCCCTAGGGCAGGCAGCCTACAATGAGCAGTTCTTC
TRBD1	TRBV4-1	few	TRBJ1-2	CASSPMDRVKSGGYTF	TGCGCCAGCAGCCCTATGGACAGGGTAAAGTCAGGTGGCTACACCTTC
-	TRBV20-1	many	TRBJ1-4	CIGQANEKLFF	TGCATTGGGCAGGCTAATGAAAAACTGTTTTTT
TRBD2	TRBV12-3/TRBV12-4	few	TRBJ2-3	CASMLAGARTDTQYF	TGTGCCAGCATGTTAGCGGGGGCACGCACAGATACGCAGTATTTT
-	TRBV28	-	TRBJ2-7	CASSSGTPSEQYF	TGTGCCAGCAGTTCCGGGACCCCTTCCGAGCAGTACTTC
-	TRBV11-2	-	TRBJ2-2	CASSLDRLGSPNTGELFF	TGTGCCAGCAGCTTAGATCGATTGGGGAGCCCGAACACCGGGGAGCTGTTTTTT
TRBD1	TRBV6-1	-	TRBJ1-3	CASSVTGGTGNTIYF	TGTGCCAGCAGTGTTACAGGGGGAACTGGAAACACCATATATTTT
-	TRBV12-3/TRBV12-4	many	TRBJ2-1	CASSTWTKSPNEQFF	TGTGCCAGCAGTACCTGGACTAAGTCCCCAAATGAGCAGTTCTTC
-	TRBV12-3/TRBV12-4	few	TRBJ1-4	CASSYGRNEKLFF	TGTGCCAGCAGTTACGGACGGAATGAAAAACTGTTTTTT
-	TRBV7-9	many	TRBJ2-2	CASSLYVGELFF	TGTGCCAGCAGCTTATATGTCGGGGAGCTGTTTTTT
TRBD2	TRBV20-1	few	TRBJ2-5	CCALGSGGLGETQYF	TGCTGTGCCCTAGGTAGCGGGGGCCTGGGGGAGACCCAGTACTTC
-	TRBV5-1	-	TRBJ2-1	CASSLSLAQGNEQFF	TGCGCCAGCAGCTTGTCGTTGGCCCAGGGCAATGAGCAGTTCTTC